Listed below are T cell receptor beta chains from one sample, sequenced in a study of T cells in Graves' hyperthyroidism and ophthalmopathy. TCRdb reprocessed the multiplex PCR reads via MiXCR and lists one record per CDR3 protein. The sample gives 90,000 to 120,000 distinct CDR3 sequences, approximately 15% of which show up once; around two fifths is in the top ten. Sequences were obtained from blood. Receptors originate from a woman aged 45 to 65 with Graves' hyperthyroidism. The CDR3 runs from the conserved cysteine through the conserved F or W. A D gene is named only where the DNA matches it firmly. The size of a clone is reported for some rows only, either as once, few or many, or as a class for expanded clones.

clone_size	cdr3_length	v_call	j_call	d_call	cdr3_aa	cdr3_nt
many	14	TRBV5-1	TRBJ1-1	NA	CASREGPINTEAFF	TGCGCCAGCAGGGAAGGGCCCATTAACACTGAAGCTTTCTTT
many	12	TRBV20-1	TRBJ2-7	NA	CSARPQAGEQYF	TGCAGTGCTAGACCCCAGGCGGGGGAGCAGTACTTC
many	16	TRBV6-1	TRBJ1-2	NA	CASSDLEMGGDYGYTF	TGTGCCAGCAGTGACTTGGAGATGGGGGGCGACTATGGCTACACCTTC
NA	15	TRBV5-5	TRBJ2-2	NA	CASSQDEGSTGELFF	TGTGCCAGCAGCCAAGATGAGGGAAGCACCGGGGAGCTGTTTTTT
many	11	TRBV10-3	TRBJ2-2	NA	CAVQRVGELFF	TGTGCCGTTCAGCGGGTCGGGGAGCTGTTTTTT
many	17	TRBV6-2/TRBV6-3	TRBJ2-1	TRBD2	CASSYSGGGDGGNEQFF	TGTGCCAGCAGTTACTCGGGGGGGGGAGATGGTGGCAATGAGCAGTTCTTC
many	18	TRBV19	TRBJ2-1	TRBD2	CASSINPSLAGVIYEQFF	TGTGCCAGTAGTATCAACCCCTCACTAGCGGGAGTGATCTATGAGCAGTTCTTC
many	18	TRBV28	TRBJ1-1	NA	CASSLFLGGIVNPTEAFF	TGTGCCAGCAGCCTCTTCTTGGGGGGGATCGTTAACCCCACTGAAGCTTTCTTT
few	15	TRBV9	TRBJ1-3	NA	CASSVNPGTGNTIYF	TGTGCCAGCAGCGTAAACCCAGGAACTGGAAACACCATATATTTT
many	13	TRBV18	TRBJ2-5	NA	CASSPYVEETQYF	TGTGCCAGCTCACCATACGTCGAAGAGACCCAGTACTTC